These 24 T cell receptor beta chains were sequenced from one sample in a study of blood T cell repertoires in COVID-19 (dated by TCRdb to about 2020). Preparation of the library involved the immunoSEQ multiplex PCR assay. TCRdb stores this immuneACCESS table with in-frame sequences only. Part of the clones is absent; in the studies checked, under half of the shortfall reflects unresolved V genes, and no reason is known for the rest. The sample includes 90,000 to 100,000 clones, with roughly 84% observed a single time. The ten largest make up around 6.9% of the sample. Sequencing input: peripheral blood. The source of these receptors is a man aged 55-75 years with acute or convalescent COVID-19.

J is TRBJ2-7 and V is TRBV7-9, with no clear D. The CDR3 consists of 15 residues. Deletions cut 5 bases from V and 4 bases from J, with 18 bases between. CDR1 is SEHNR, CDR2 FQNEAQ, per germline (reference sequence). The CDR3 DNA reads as TGTGCCAGCAGCCTAGTTTCCCCCCTTACTTACGAGCAGTACTTC. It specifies CASSLVSPLTYEQYF.

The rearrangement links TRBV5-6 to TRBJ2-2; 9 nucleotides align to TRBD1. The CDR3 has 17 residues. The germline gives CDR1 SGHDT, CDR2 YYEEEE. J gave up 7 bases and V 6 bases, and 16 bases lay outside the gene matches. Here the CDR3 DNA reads TGTGCCAGCACCTCGGACCTACAGGGGGCTCTCTACGGGGAGCTGTTTTTT. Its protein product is CASTSDLQGALYGELFF.

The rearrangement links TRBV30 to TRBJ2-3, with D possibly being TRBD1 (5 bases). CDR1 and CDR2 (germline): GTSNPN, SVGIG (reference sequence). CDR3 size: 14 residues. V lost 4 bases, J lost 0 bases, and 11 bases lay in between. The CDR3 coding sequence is TGTGCCTGGAAGACGGACACTAGCACAGATACGCAGTATTTT. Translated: CAWKTDTSTDTQYF.

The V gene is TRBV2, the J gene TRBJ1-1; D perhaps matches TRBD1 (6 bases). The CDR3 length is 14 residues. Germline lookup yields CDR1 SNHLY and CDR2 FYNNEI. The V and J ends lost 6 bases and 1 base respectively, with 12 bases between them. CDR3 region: CASRAAGENTEAFF. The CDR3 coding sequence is TGTGCCAGCAGGGCCGCAGGGGAGAACACTGAAGCTTTCTTT. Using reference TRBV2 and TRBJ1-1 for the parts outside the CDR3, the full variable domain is EPEVTQTPSHQVTQMGQEVILRCVPISNHLYFYWYRQILGQKVEFLVSFYNNEISEKSEIFDDQFSVERPDGSNFTLKIRSTKLEDSAMYFCASRAAGENTEAFFGQGTRLTVV.

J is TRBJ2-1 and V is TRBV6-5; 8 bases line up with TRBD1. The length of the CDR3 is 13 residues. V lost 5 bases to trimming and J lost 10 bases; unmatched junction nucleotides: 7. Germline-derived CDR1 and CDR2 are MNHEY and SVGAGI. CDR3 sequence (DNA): TGTGCCAGCAGTCGGACAGGGCTTGTGGAGCAGTTCTTC. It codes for CASSRTGLVEQFF.

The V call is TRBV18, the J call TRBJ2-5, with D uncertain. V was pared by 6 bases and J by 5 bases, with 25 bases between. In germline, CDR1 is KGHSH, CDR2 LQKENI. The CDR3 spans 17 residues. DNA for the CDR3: TGTGCCAGCTCTCGCTCCAAGACACCGGTAAATAGGGAGACCCAGTACTTC. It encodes CASSRSKTPVNRETQYF.

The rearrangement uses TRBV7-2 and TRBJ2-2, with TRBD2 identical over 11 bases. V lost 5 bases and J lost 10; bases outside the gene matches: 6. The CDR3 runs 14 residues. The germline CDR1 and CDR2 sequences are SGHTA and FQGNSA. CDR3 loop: CASSGSGGAAELFF. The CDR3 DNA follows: TGTGCCAGCAGCGGTAGCGGGGGGGCCGCGGAGCTGTTTTTT.

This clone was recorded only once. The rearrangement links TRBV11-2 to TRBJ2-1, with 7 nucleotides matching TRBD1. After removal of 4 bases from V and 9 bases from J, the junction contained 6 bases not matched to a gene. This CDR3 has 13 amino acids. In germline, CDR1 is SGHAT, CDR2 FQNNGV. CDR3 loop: CASSSTAGGEQFF. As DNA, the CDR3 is TGTGCCAGCAGCTCCACGGCAGGGGGTGAGCAGTTCTTC.

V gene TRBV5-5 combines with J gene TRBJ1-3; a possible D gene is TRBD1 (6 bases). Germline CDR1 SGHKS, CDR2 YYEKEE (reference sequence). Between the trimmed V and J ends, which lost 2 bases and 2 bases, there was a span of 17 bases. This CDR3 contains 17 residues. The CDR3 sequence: CASSFDNRVTAGNTIYF. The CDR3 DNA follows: TGTGCCAGCAGCTTTGACAACAGGGTAACCGCTGGAAACACCATATATTTT.

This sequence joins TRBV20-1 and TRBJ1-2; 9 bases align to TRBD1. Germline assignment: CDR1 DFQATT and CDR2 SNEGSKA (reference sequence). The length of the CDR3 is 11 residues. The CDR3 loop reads CSGTGSYGYTF. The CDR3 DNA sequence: TGCAGCGGGACAGGGAGCTATGGCTACACCTTC.

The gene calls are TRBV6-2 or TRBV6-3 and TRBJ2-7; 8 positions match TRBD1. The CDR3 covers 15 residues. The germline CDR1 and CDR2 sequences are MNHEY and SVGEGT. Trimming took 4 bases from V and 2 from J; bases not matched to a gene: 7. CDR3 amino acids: CASSSPPDRAYEQYF. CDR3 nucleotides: TGTGCCAGCAGTTCCCCCCCGGACAGGGCCTACGAGCAGTACTTC.

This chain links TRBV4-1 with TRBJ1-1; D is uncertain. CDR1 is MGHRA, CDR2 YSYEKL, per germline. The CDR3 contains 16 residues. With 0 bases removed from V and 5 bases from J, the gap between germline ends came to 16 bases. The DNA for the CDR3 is TGCGCCAGCAGCCAAGAACCCCGAGGAGGGTGGACTGAAGCTTTCTTT. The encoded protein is CASSQEPRGGWTEAFF.

For the CDR3, the DNA is TGTGCCAGCAGCCCAGGGGGCGCGAATTCACCCCTCCACTTT. It yields the protein CASSPGGANSPLHF. The chain is built from TRBV13 and TRBJ1-6; 8 bases are a match to TRBD1. CDR1 and CDR2 from the germline V gene are PRHDT and FYEKMQ (reference sequence). The CDR3 is 14 residues long. Germline trimming cut 5 bases from V and 7 bases from J; bases unmatched to any gene: 4. The variable domain in full, completed from reference TRBV13 and TRBJ1-6, reads AAGVIQSPRHLIKEKRETATLKCYPIPRHDTVYWYQQGPGQDPQFLISFYEKMQSDKGSIPDRFSAQQFSDYHSELNMSSLELGDSALYFCASSPGGANSPLHFGNGTRLTVT.

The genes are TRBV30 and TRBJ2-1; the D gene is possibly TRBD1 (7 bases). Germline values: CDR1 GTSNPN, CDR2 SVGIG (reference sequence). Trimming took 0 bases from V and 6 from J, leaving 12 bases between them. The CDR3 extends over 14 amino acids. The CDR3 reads CAWSVVEGANEQFF. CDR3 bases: TGTGCCTGGAGTGTTGTGGAGGGGGCCAATGAGCAGTTCTTC.

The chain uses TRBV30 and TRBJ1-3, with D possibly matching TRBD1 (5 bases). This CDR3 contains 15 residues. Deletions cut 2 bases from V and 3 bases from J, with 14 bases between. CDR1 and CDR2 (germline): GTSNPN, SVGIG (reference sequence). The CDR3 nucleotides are TGTGCCTGGAGTCCAGGGCAACATCTTGGAAACACCATATATTTT. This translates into CAWSPGQHLGNTIYF.

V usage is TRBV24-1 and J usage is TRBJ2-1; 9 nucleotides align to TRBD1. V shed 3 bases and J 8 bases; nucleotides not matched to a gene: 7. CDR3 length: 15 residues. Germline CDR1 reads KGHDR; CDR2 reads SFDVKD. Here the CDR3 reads CATSDETGGSDEQFF. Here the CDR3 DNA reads TGTGCCACCAGTGATGAGACAGGGGGTTCCGATGAGCAGTTCTTC.

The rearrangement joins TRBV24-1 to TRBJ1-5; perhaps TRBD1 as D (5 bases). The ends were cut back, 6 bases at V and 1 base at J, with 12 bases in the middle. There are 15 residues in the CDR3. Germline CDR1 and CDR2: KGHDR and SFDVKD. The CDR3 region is CATSKGSESNQPQHF. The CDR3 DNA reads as TGTGCCACCAGTAAGGGGTCAGAGAGCAATCAGCCCCAGCATTTT.

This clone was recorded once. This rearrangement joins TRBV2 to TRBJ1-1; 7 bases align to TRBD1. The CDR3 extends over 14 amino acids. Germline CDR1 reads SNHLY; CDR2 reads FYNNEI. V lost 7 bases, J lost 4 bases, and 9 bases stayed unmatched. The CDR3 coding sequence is TGTGCCAGCACCCGGACAGGTTCTAGCACTGAAGCTTTCTTT. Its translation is CASTRTGSSTEAFF.

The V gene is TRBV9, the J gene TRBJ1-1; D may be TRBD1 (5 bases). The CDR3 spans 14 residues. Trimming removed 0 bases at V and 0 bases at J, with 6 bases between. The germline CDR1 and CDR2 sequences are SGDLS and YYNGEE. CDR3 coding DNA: TGTGCCAGCAGCGTAGCCAGGGTGAACACTGAAGCTTTCTTT. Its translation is CASSVARVNTEAFF. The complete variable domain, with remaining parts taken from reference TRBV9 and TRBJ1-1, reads DSGVTQTPKHLITATGQRVTLRCSPRSGDLSVYWYQQSLDQGLQFLIQYYNGEERAKGNILERFSAQQFPDLHSELNLSSLELGDSALYFCASSVARVNTEAFFGQGTRLTVV.

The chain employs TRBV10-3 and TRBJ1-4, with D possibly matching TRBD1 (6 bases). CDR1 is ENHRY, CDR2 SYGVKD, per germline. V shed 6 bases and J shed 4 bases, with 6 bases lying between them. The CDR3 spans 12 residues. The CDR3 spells CAISRGNEKLFF. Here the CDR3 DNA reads TGTGCCATCAGCAGGGGTAATGAAAAACTGTTTTTT.

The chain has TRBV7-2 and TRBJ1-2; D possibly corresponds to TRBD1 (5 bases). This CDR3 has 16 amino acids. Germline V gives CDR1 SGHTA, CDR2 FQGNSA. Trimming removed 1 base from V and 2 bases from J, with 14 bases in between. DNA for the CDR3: TGTGCCAGCAGCTTAGGGCTTTCCGGGGGAAACTATGGCTACACCTTC. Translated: CASSLGLSGGNYGYTF.

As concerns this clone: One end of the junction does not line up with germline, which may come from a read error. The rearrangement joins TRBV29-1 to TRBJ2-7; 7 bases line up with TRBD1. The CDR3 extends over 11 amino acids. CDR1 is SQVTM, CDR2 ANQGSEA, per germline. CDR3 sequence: CSVEGLGDRDF. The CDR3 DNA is TGCAGCGTTGAAGGGTTGGGGGACAGAGATTTC.

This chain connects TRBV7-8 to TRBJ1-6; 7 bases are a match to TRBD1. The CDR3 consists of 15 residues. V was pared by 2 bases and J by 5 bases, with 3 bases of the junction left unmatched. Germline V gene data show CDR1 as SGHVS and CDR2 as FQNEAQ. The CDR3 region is CASSLRDSDNSPLHF. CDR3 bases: TGTGCCAGCAGCTTACGGGACAGTGATAATTCACCCCTCCACTTT. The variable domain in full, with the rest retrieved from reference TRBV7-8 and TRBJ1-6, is GAGVSQSPRYKVAKRGQDVALRCDPISGHVSLFWYQQALGQGPEFLTYFQNEAQLDKSGLPSDRFFAERPEGSVSTLKIQRTQQEDSAVYLCASSLRDSDNSPLHFGNGTRLTVT.

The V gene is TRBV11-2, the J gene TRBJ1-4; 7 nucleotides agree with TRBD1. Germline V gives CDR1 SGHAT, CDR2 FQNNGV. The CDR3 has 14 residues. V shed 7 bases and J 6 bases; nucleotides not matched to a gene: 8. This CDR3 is CASNPGGADEKLFF. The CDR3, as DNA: TGTGCCAGCAATCCAGGGGGTGCGGATGAAAAACTGTTTTTT.